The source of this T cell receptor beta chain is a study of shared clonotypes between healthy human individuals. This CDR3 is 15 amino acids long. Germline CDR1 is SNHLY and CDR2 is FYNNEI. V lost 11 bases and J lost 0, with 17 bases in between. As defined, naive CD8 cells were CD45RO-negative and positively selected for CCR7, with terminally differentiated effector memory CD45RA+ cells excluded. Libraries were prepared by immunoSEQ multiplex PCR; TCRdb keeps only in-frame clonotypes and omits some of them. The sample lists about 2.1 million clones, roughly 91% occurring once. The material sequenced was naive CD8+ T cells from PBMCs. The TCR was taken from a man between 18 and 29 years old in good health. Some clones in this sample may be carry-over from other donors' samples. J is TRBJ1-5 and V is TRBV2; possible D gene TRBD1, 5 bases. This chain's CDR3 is CASTRGSHSNQPQHF. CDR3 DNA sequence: TGTGCCTCTACAAGGGGCAGCCATAGCAATCAGCCCCAGCATTTT.